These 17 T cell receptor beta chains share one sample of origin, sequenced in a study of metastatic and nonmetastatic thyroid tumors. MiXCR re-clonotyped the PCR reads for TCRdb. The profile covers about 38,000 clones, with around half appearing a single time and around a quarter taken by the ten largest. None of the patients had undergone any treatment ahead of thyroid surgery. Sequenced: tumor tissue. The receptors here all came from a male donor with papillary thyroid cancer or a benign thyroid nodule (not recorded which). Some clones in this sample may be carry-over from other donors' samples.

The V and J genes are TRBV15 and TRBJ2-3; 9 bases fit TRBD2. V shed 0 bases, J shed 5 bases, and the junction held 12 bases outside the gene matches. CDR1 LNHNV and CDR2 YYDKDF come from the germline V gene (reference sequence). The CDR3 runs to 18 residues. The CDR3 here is CATSRDTLAGGPRDTQYF. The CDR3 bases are TGTGCCACCAGCAGAGATACCCTTGCGGGAGGGCCAAGAGATACGCAGTATTTT. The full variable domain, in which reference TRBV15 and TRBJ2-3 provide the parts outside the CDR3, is DAMVIQNPRYQVTQFGKPVTLSCSQTLNHNVMYWYQQKSSQAPKLLFHYYDKDFNNEADTPDNFQSRRPNTSFCFLDIRSPGLGDTAMYLCATSRDTLAGGPRDTQYFGPGTRLTVL.

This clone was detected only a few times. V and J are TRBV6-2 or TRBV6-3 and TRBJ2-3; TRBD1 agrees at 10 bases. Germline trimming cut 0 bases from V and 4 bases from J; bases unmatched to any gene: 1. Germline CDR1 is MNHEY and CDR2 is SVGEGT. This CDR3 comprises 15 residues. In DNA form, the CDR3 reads TGTGCCAGCAGTTACTCTGGGACAGGGGCAGATACGCAGTATTTT. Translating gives CASSYSGTGADTQYF.

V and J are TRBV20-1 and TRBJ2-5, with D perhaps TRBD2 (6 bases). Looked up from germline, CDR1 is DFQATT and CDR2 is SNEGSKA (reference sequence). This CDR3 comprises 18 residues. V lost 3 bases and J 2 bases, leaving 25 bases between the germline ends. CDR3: CSARGTFGSGPRQETQYF. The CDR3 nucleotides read TGCAGTGCTAGGGGGACCTTTGGGAGCGGGCCTAGACAAGAGACCCAGTACTTC.

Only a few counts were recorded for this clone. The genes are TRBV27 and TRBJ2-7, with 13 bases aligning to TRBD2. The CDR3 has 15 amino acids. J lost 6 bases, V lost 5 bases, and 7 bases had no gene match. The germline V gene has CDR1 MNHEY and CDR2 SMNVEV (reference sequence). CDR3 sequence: CASSDTGTSGIEQYF. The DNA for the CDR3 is TGTGCCAGCAGTGATACCGGGACTAGCGGGATCGAGCAGTACTTC.

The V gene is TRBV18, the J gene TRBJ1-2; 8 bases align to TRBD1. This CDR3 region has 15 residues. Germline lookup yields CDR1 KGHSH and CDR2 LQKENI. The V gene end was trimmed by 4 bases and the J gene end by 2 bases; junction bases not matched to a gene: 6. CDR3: CASSRNRGENYGYTF. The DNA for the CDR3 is TGTGCCAGCTCACGTAACAGGGGGGAGAACTATGGCTACACCTTC. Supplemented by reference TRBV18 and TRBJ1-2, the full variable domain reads NAGVMQNPRHLVRRRGQEARLRCSPMKGHSHVYWYRQLPEEGLKFMVYLQKENIIDESGMPKERFSAEFPKEGPSILRIQQVVRGDSAAYFCASSRNRGENYGYTFGSGTRLTVV.

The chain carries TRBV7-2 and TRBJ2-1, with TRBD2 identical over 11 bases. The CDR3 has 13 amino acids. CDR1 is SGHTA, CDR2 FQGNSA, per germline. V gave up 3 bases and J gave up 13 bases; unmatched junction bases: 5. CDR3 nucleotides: TGTGCCAGCAGCTTTAGCGGGGGGGCCGTCCAGTTCTTC. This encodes CASSFSGGAVQFF.

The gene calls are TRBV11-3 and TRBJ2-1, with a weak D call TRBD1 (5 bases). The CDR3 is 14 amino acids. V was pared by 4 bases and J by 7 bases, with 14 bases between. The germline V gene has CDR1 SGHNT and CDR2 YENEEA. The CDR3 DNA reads TGTGCCAGCAGCTCGGGCCCGAACAGGAATGAGCAGTTCTTC. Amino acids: CASSSGPNRNEQFF.

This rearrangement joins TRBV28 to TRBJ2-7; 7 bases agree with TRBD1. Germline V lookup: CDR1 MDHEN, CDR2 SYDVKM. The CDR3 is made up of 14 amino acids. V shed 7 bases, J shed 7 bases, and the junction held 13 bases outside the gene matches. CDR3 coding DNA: TGTGCCAGCAATTCCCCGACAGGGCATCGGGAGCAGTACTTC. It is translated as CASNSPTGHREQYF.

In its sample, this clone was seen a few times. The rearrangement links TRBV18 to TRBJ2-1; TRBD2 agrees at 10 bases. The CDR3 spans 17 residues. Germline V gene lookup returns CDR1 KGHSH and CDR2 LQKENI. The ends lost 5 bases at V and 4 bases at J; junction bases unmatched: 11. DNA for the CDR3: TGTGCCAGCTCAGGCAGGGAGGCTAGCGGGAGTTACAATGAGCAGTTCTTC. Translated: CASSGREASGSYNEQFF.

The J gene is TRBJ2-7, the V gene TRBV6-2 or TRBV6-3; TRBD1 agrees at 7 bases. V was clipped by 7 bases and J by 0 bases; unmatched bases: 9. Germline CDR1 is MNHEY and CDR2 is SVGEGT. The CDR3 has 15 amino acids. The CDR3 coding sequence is TGTGCCAGCAAACGGGACAGAAGGAGCTCCTACGAGCAGTACTTC. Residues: CASKRDRRSSYEQYF.

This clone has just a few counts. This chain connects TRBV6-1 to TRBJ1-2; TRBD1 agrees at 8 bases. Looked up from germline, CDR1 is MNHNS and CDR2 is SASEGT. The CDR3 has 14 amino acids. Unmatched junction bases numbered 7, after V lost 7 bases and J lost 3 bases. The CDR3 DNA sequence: TGTGCCAGCACCCCGGACAGGGAGTACTATGGCTACACCTTC. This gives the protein CASTPDREYYGYTF.

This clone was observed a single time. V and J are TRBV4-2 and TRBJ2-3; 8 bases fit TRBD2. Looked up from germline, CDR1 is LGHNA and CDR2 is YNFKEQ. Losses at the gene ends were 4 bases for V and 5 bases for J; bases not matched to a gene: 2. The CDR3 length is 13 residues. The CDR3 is CASSPGGKDTQYF. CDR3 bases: TGTGCCAGCAGCCCGGGAGGGAAAGATACGCAGTATTTT.

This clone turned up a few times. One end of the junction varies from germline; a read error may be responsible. In DNA form, the CDR3 reads TGCGCCAGCAGTTCCCAGAACACCGGGGAGCTGTTTTTT. It translates to CASSSQNTGELFF. This chain connects TRBV28 to TRBJ2-2; the D is unclear. The CDR3 is made up of 13 amino acids. Germline V gene data show CDR1 as MDHEN and CDR2 as SYDVKM.

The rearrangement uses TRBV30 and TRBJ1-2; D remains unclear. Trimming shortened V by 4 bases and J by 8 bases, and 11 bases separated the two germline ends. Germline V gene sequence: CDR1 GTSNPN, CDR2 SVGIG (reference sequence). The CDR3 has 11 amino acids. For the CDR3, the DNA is TGTGCCTGGACAAATCAGAGAGGCTACACCTTC. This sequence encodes CAWTNQRGYTF. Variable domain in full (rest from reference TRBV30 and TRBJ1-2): SQTIHQWPATLVQPVGSPLSLECTVEGTSNPNLYWYRQAAGRGLQLLFYSVGIGQISSEVPQNLSASRPQDRQFILSSKKLLLSDSGFYLCAWTNQRGYTFGSGTRLTVV.

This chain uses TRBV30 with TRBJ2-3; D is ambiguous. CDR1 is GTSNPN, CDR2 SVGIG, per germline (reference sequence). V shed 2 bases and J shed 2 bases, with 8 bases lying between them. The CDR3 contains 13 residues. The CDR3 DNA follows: TGTGCCTGGAGTTCCCCTCACACAGATACGCAGTATTTT. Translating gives CAWSSPHTDTQYF.

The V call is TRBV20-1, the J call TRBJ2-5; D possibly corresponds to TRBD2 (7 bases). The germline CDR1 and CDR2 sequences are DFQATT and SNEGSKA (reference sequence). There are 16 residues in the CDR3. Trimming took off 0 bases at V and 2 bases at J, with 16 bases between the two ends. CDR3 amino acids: CSARDLLGGAQETQYF. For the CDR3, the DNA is TGCAGTGCTAGAGATCTTTTAGGGGGGGCACAAGAGACCCAGTACTTC.

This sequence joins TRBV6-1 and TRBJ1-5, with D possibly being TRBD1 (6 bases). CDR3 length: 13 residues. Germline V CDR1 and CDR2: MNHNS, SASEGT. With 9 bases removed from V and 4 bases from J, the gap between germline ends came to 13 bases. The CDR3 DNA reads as TGTGCCAGTGGACAGAGACCAAATCAGCCCCAGCATTTT. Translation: CASGQRPNQPQHF.